The 6 T cell receptor beta chains presented below share a single source sample, sequenced in a study of cytomegalovirus exposure and HLA in healthy donors. 13 Jbeta primers and 60 Vbeta primers were used for the PCR. Using immunoSEQ multiplex PCR, the repertoire was profiled, and TCRdb retains in-frame clones only, with some absent. Its clone listing holds about 51,000 clones. The sequenced sample was PBMCs. These receptors all stem from a female donor in good health and CMV-seronegative.

The V gene is TRBV19, the J gene TRBJ2-7; 8 nucleotides agree with TRBD1. J gave up 3 bases and V 3 bases, and 22 bases lay outside the gene matches. The CDR3 loop spans 20 amino acids. CDR1 is LNHDA and CDR2 is SQIVND in the germline V gene (reference sequence). The DNA of the CDR3 is TGTGCCAGTAGTATTAATAGGATTGCGGGACAGGAATTTTCGATCTACGAGCAGTACTTC. Its translation is CASSINRIAGQEFSIYEQYF.

This chain links TRBV18 with TRBJ2-7, with D hard to call. V dropped 3 bases and J dropped 2 bases, with 11 bases sitting between them. This CDR3 is 14 amino acids long. Germline V gives CDR1 KGHSH, CDR2 LQKENI. The CDR3, as DNA: TGTGCCAGCTCACCGGCCATGGTTGCCTACGAGCAGTACTTC. The encoded protein is CASSPAMVAYEQYF.

In the case of this clone: At the DNA level, this CDR3 is encoded by other sequences in the same sample as well. V usage is TRBV29-1 and J usage is TRBJ2-5; TRBD1 agrees at 7 bases. From germline, CDR1 is SQVTM and CDR2 ANQGSEA. V trimming: 6 bases; J trimming: 2 bases; junction bases outside the gene matches: 9. CDR3 size: 14 residues. The CDR3 is CSVVDRVQQETQYF. CDR3 nucleotides: TGCAGCGTCGTAGACAGGGTGCAGCAAGAGACCCAGTACTTC.

The chain couples TRBV27 to TRBJ2-7; a weak D match, TRBD2 (6 bases). CDR1 and CDR2 (germline): MNHEY, SMNVEV (reference sequence). V lost 2 bases and J lost 3, with 20 bases in between. The CDR3 covers 17 residues. CDR3 DNA sequence: TGTGCCAGCAGTTTAGGATTTAGGGCGGGATACTTCTACGAGCAGTACTTC. Translated, it gives CASSLGFRAGYFYEQYF.

Note on this clone: The same CDR3 also results from other DNA sequences found in this sample. This CDR3 is CASSSSGGAYEQYF. As DNA, the CDR3 is TGTGCCAGCAGCAGTAGCGGGGGGGCCTACGAGCAGTACTTC. The chain couples TRBV7-9 to TRBJ2-7, with 11 nucleotides matching TRBD2. CDR1 and CDR2 (germline): SEHNR, FQNEAQ (reference sequence). The CDR3 is 14 amino acids. The trim removed 5 bases at V and 2 bases at J, leaving 2 bases unmatched. The entire variable domain, with the rest obtained from reference TRBV7-9 and TRBJ2-7, is as follows: DTGVSQNPRHKITKRGQNVTFRCDPISEHNRLYWYRQTLGQGPEFLTYFQNEAQLEKSRLLSDRFSAERPKGSFSTLEIQRTEQGDSAMYLCASSSSGGAYEQYFGPGTRLTVT.

This rearrangement joins TRBV5-3 to TRBJ2-1, with 7 nucleotides matching TRBD1. TRBV5-3 is an open reading frame, and its role is uncertain. This CDR3 comprises 14 residues. V lost 2 bases, J lost 7 bases, and 6 bases stayed unmatched. The CDR3 spells CARSLRYRGNEQFF. The CDR3 DNA reads as TGTGCCAGAAGCTTACGCTACAGGGGAAATGAGCAGTTCTTC.